Listed here are 25 T cell receptor beta chains from one sample, sequenced in a study of T cells and copy number aberrations in small-cell lung cancer. The data were produced by immunoSEQ multiplex PCR, yet TCRdb's version contains in-frame clones alone and is incomplete. The top ten hold under 6.5% of the sample, which has about 2,000 clones, about four fifths seen once. Sequencing was done on a sample of normal tissue next to the tumor. The receptors come from a man in his forties or fifties with small cell lung cancer.

The rearrangement links TRBV9 to TRBJ1-2, with TRBD1 identical over 11 bases. The CDR3 runs to 17 residues. The J segment lost 5 bases and the V segment lost 4 bases, leaving 13 bases of the junction unmatched. Germline V lookup: CDR1 SGDLS, CDR2 YYNGEE. The CDR3 is CASSTPTGQGAMYGYTF. CDR3 DNA sequence: TGTGCCAGCAGCACCCCGACAGGACAGGGGGCAATGTATGGCTACACCTTC.

The rearrangement uses TRBV28 and TRBJ1-1; 8 bases are a match to TRBD1. The CDR3 length is 14 residues. The germline CDR1 and CDR2 sequences are MDHEN and SYDVKM. J gave up 5 bases and V 4 bases, and 6 bases lay outside the gene matches. CDR3 sequence (DNA): TGTGCCAGCAGTTCCAGGGGGCGCAGAACTGAAGCTTTCTTT. This sequence encodes CASSSRGRRTEAFF.

The CDR3 bases are TGTGCCAGCAGCTTACCGAACATTCAGTACTTC. Its translation: CASSLPNIQYF. The chain combines TRBV11-2 with TRBJ2-4; unclear D gene. The CDR3 totals 11 residues. V was clipped by 2 bases and J by 7 bases, with 3 bases between them. The V gene's germline CDR1 is SGHAT and CDR2 FQNNGV. The full variable domain, completed using reference TRBV11-2 and TRBJ2-4, is EAGVAQSPRYKIIEKRQSVAFWCNPISGHATLYWYQQILGQGPKLLIQFQNNGVVDDSQLPKDRFSAERLKGVDSTLKIQPAKLEDSAVYLCASSLPNIQYFGAGTRLSVL.

The rearrangement links TRBV7-2 to TRBJ2-1; no reliable D call. The CDR3 sequence is 14 residues long. V was shortened by 7 bases and J by 5 bases, with 15 bases between the two germline ends. Germline V CDR1 and CDR2: SGHTA, FQGNSA. The CDR3 DNA is TGTGCCAGCATCCTTGGCCCTTGGGACAATGAGCAGTTCTTC. This sequence encodes CASILGPWDNEQFF.

The rearrangement uses TRBV28 and TRBJ2-3, with 8 bases identical to TRBD2. V lost 3 bases, J lost 5 bases, and 7 bases stayed unmatched. The germline CDR1 and CDR2 sequences are MDHEN and SYDVKM. There are 15 residues in the CDR3. The CDR3: CASSFSAGVKDTQYF. The CDR3 DNA reads as TGTGCCAGCAGTTTTTCAGCGGGAGTTAAAGATACGCAGTATTTT.

This clone has more than one count but fewer than ten. The CDR3 spells CARQGAGYEQYF. Here the CDR3 DNA reads TGTGCCAGACAGGGGGCCGGGTACGAGCAGTACTTC. V gene TRBV2 combines with J gene TRBJ2-7, with TRBD1 matching 9 bases. The trim removed 9 bases at V and 4 bases at J, leaving 4 bases unmatched. The germline V gene encodes CDR1 SNHLY and CDR2 FYNNEI. The CDR3 consists of 12 residues.

The chain carries TRBV7-8 and TRBJ1-2, with 9 bases fitting TRBD1. Germline CDR1 is SGHVS and CDR2 is FQNEAQ. This CDR3 spans 14 amino acids. Losses at the gene ends were 2 bases for V and 7 bases for J; bases not matched to a gene: 5. The CDR3 here is CASSLSQGASGYTF. As DNA, the CDR3 is TGTGCCAGCAGCTTATCACAGGGGGCGAGTGGCTACACCTTC.

This CDR3 reads CSAGTNYQETQYF. The CDR3 coding sequence is TGCAGCGCCGGGACTAACTACCAAGAGACCCAGTACTTC. This rearrangement joins TRBV29-1 to TRBJ2-5; 7 bases line up with TRBD2. With 7 bases clipped from V and 0 bases from J, the junction kept 5 bases outside the gene matches. CDR3 size: 13 residues. Germline V CDR1 and CDR2: SQVTM, ANQGSEA.

The rearrangement uses TRBV6-1 and TRBJ2-3; 8 bases are a match to TRBD2. CDR3 length: 15 residues. V shed 6 bases, J shed 4 bases, and the junction held 9 bases outside the gene matches. Germline CDR1 MNHNS, CDR2 SASEGT. For the CDR3, the DNA is TGTGCCAGCAGCCCGTGGAGCGGGAGTGCAGATACGCAGTATTTT. Amino acids: CASSPWSGSADTQYF.

The rearrangement links TRBV30 to TRBJ2-7, with 7 nucleotides matching TRBD1. This CDR3 is 15 amino acids long. V lost 1 base and J lost 0; bases outside the gene matches: 6. Germline CDR1 is GTSNPN and CDR2 is SVGIG (reference sequence). The CDR3 bases are TGTGCCTGGAGTGCTTCACAGGGGCACTCCTACGAGCAGTACTTC. Protein: CAWSASQGHSYEQYF.

This clone showed up just a few times. The chain is built from TRBV9 and TRBJ1-1; 8 nucleotides agree with TRBD1. This CDR3 spans 14 amino acids. Losses at the gene ends were 4 bases for V and 8 bases for J; bases not matched to a gene: 10. The germline V gene has CDR1 SGDLS and CDR2 YYNGEE. The CDR3 here is CASSTGQGLAEAFF. The CDR3, as DNA: TGTGCCAGCAGCACAGGACAGGGCCTTGCCGAAGCTTTCTTT.

This chain links TRBV25-1 with TRBJ1-3; D gene ambiguous. Germline lookup yields CDR1 MGHDK and CDR2 SYGVNS. V was cut by 2 bases and J by 11 bases, with 22 bases left in between. The CDR3 runs to 16 residues. CDR3 coding DNA: TGTGCCAGCAGTGAAAGAATTGGGTTGGGTCCCCAAGCCATATATTTT. Translating it yields CASSERIGLGPQAIYF.

The V call is TRBV6-5, the J call TRBJ2-7; the D gene could be TRBD1 or TRBD2 (6 bases each). V dropped 4 bases and J dropped 5 bases, with 12 bases sitting between them. The CDR3 is 13 amino acids. From germline, CDR1 is MNHEY and CDR2 SVGAGI. The CDR3 here is CASSLGGNNEQYF. The CDR3 DNA is TGTGCCAGCAGTTTAGGGGGGAACAACGAGCAGTACTTC.

The table lists this clone with a few counts. The chain links TRBV10-1 to TRBJ2-5; the D gene is possibly TRBD2 (5 bases). This CDR3 spans 16 amino acids. V gave up 0 bases and J gave up 3 bases, with 14 bases separating them. The V gene's germline CDR1 is WNHNN and CDR2 SYGVQD (reference sequence). Written as DNA, the CDR3 is TGCGCCAGCAGTGAGTCGTCGAGCGGAACTAAAGAGACCCAGTACTTC. It is translated as CASSESSSGTKETQYF.

The count of this clone is one. The rearrangement links TRBV5-1 to TRBJ2-1; D assignment may be TRBD1 or TRBD2 (5 bases each). The CDR3 totals 15 residues. V was cut by 4 bases and J by 0 bases, with 11 bases left in between. The germline V gene encodes CDR1 SGHRS and CDR2 YFSETQ. CDR3 loop: CASSLDTSSYNEQFF. The CDR3 nucleotides are TGCGCCAGCAGCCTGGACACTAGCTCCTACAATGAGCAGTTCTTC.

This clone was counted once. The chain recombines TRBV30 with TRBJ2-7; 12 bases fit TRBD2. Germline CDR1 GTSNPN, CDR2 SVGIG (reference sequence). This CDR3 comprises 16 residues. V lost 0 bases and J lost 6; bases outside the gene matches: 9. The CDR3 nucleotides read TGTGCCTGGAGTGTAGCTAGCGGGAGGGCTCAAGGCGAGCAGTACTTC. This codes for CAWSVASGRAQGEQYF.

This clone has a single count. The rearrangement links TRBV23-1 to TRBJ2-7; a possible D gene is TRBD1 (6 bases). TRBV23-1 is an ORF, and what it does is uncertain. The V end lost 0 bases, the J end lost 4 bases, and 13 bases lay between the germline ends. The CDR3 consists of 15 residues. In DNA form, the CDR3 reads TGCGCCAGCAGTCAATCGGCACAGGGAGAATACGAGCAGTACTTC. It specifies CASSQSAQGEYEQYF.

J is TRBJ2-1 and V is TRBV28; D unresolved. In germline, CDR1 is MDHEN, CDR2 SYDVKM. There are 12 residues in the CDR3. Trimming cost V 3 bases and J 12 bases, with 12 bases left between them. The chain's CDR3 is CASSFVARGQFF. The CDR3 DNA is TGTGCCAGCAGTTTTGTCGCGAGAGGGCAGTTCTTC.

CDR3 residues: CASSGFGQGAYEQYF. Here the CDR3 DNA reads TGTGCCAGCTCTGGGTTTGGACAGGGGGCATACGAGCAGTACTTC. The chain recombines TRBV27 with TRBJ2-7; 11 nucleotides match TRBD1. The germline CDR1 and CDR2 sequences are MNHEY and SMNVEV (reference sequence). The CDR3 runs 15 residues. The V segment lost 8 bases and the J segment 4 bases; nucleotides outside the gene matches: 10.

This chain uses TRBV10-3 with TRBJ1-1; D unresolved. Trimming stripped 3 bases from V and 5 bases from J, with 10 bases between. CDR1 is ENHRY and CDR2 is SYGVKD in the germline V gene. This CDR3 spans 13 amino acids. CDR3 region: CAISDNYRTEAFF. CDR3 in DNA: TGTGCCATCAGTGATAACTATCGGACTGAAGCTTTCTTT.

Details on this clone: One end of the junction varies from germline; a read error may be responsible. This chain connects TRBV7-7 to TRBJ2-1; TRBD1 or TRBD2 may be the D gene (6 bases each). The germline V gene has CDR1 SSHAT and CDR2 FNYEAQ (reference sequence). The CDR3 runs to 15 residues. Here the CDR3 reads CASSLASAGGGEQFF. CDR3 DNA: TGTGCTAGCAGCTTAGCTTCGGCCGGGGGCGGCGAGCAGTTCTTC.

This clone has more than one count but fewer than ten. The V and J genes are TRBV7-3 and TRBJ2-3, with D hard to call. The germline V gene encodes CDR1 SGHTA and CDR2 FQGTGA. Trimming removed 1 base from V and 5 bases from J, with 10 bases in between. This CDR3 spans 14 amino acids. CDR3 DNA: TGTGCCAGCAGCTTAATGGGTAGTCAAGATACGCAGTATTTT. Protein sequence: CASSLMGSQDTQYF. The full variable domain, in which reference TRBV7-3 and TRBJ2-3 provide the parts outside the CDR3, is GAGVSQTPSNKVTEKGKYVELRCDPISGHTALYWYRQSLGQGPEFLIYFQGTGAADDSGLPNDRFFAVRPEGSVSTLKIQRTERGDSAVYLCASSLMGSQDTQYFGPGTRLTVL.

This clone was observed a few times. The V and J genes are TRBV28 and TRBJ1-4; 10 bases agree with TRBD1. With V trimmed by 5 bases and J by 5 bases, 11 bases remained unmatched. The CDR3 contains 17 residues. Germline V lookup: CDR1 MDHEN, CDR2 SYDVKM. In nucleotides, the CDR3 is TGTGCCAGCAGTCTCCGGGACAGGGGCCCGGGGAATGAAAAACTGTTTTTT. Protein product: CASSLRDRGPGNEKLFF.

CDR3 sequence (DNA): TGTGCCAGCAGCGAGACTAGCGGGACTGCGAATGAGCAGTTCTTC. Its protein is CASSETSGTANEQFF. J is TRBJ2-1 and V is TRBV6-1, with 11 bases aligning to TRBD2. Germline trimming cut 6 bases from V and 7 bases from J; bases unmatched to any gene: 8. Germline CDR1 is MNHNS and CDR2 is SASEGT. CDR3 length equals 15 residues.

V and J are TRBV19 and TRBJ1-5; no clear D gene. This CDR3 contains 15 residues. V lost 5 bases, J lost 0 bases, and 11 bases lay in between. Germline V gene sequence: CDR1 LNHDA, CDR2 SQIVND (reference sequence). CDR3 sequence reads: CASSPPEYSNQPQHF. Here the CDR3 DNA reads TGTGCCAGTAGTCCCCCAGAGTATAGCAATCAGCCCCAGCATTTT.